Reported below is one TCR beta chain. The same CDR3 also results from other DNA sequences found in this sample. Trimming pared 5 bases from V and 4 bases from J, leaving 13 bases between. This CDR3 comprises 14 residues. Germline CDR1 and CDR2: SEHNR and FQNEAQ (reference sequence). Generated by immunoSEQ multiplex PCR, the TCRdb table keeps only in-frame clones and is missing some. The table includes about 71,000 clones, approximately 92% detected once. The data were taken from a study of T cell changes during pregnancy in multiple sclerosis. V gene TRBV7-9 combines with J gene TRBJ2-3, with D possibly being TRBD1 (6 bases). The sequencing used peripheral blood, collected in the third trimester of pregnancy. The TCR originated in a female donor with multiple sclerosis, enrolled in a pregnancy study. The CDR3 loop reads CASSLQGSADTQYF. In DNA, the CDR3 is TGTGCCAGCAGCCTACAGGGTTCCGCAGATACGCAGTATTTT.